This entry lists 5 T cell receptor beta chains sequenced from one sample in a study of cytomegalovirus exposure and HLA in healthy donors. The PCR contained 60 Vbeta and 13 Jbeta primers. Repertoires were generated with immunoSEQ multiplex PCR, while TCRdb's copy carries only in-frame clones and drops some. The sample lists fewer than 200,000 clones; 76% were seen once. Specimen: PBMCs. These receptors originate from a female donor in good health and CMV-seronegative.

The chain is built from TRBV20-1 and TRBJ2-1; D ambiguous. The CDR3 spans 10 residues. Germline CDR1 and CDR2: DFQATT and SNEGSKA (reference sequence). The chain's CDR3 is CSLYNYEQFF. DNA of the CDR3: TGCAGCCTATATAATTATGAGCAGTTCTTC.

A few counts support this clone. The chain is built from TRBV18 and TRBJ1-2; TRBD1 matches at 7 bases. Germline CDR1 reads KGHSH; CDR2 reads LQKENI. The V and J ends lost 3 bases and 3 bases, in that order; junction bases with no gene match: 4. CDR3 length: 14 amino acids. CDR3 sequence: CASSPGTVDYGYTF. As DNA, the CDR3 is TGTGCCAGCTCACCGGGGACAGTGGACTATGGCTACACCTTC.

The chain couples TRBV19 to TRBJ1-1, with 9 nucleotides matching TRBD1. V dropped 5 bases and J dropped 5; count of bases not matched to a gene: 9. The CDR3 extends over 15 amino acids. Germline CDR1 is LNHDA and CDR2 is SQIVND (reference sequence). CDR3: CASSPIGTGKTEAFF. The CDR3 nucleotides are TGTGCCAGTAGTCCCATCGGGACAGGGAAAACTGAAGCTTTCTTT.

The V and J genes are TRBV11-2 and TRBJ2-3; the D gene is possibly TRBD2 (7 bases). Trimming removed 5 bases at V and 2 bases at J, with 23 bases between. The CDR3 covers 18 residues. Germline values: CDR1 SGHAT, CDR2 FQNNGV. CDR3: CASSQTLGGGGATDTQYF. Written as DNA, the CDR3 is TGTGCCAGCAGCCAGACCCTCGGCGGAGGGGGGGCCACAGATACGCAGTATTTT.

This clone was counted a few times. This chain joins TRBV5-1 and TRBJ2-5; D gene unclear. CDR1 and CDR2 (germline): SGHRS, YFSETQ. V was cut by 0 bases and J by 2 bases, with 8 bases left in between. The CDR3 runs to 14 residues. Here the CDR3 reads CASSLEYRQETQYF. The CDR3 DNA reads as TGCGCCAGCAGCTTGGAGTACAGACAAGAGACCCAGTACTTC. The full variable domain, rest sourced from reference TRBV5-1 and TRBJ2-5, is KAGVTQTPRYLIKTRGQQVTLSCSPISGHRSVSWYQQTPGQGLQFLFEYFSETQRNKGNFPGRFSGRQFSNSRSEMNVSTLELGDSALYLCASSLEYRQETQYFGPGTRLLVL.